These 25 T cell receptor beta chains were sequenced from one sample in a study of early T cells in non-severe SARS-CoV-2 infection. MiXCR, run by TCRdb on the 5' RACE reads, gives a single entry per CDR3 protein. The sample includes under 90,000 distinct CDR3 sequences, over 10% seen only once; the top ten take approximately 5.7%. Sequenced material: whole blood. The source is an adult who was a healthcare worker with PCR-confirmed SARS-CoV-2 infection or an uninfected control (not recorded which).

In this sample, this clonotype turned up many times. This chain connects TRBV29-1 to TRBJ2-3; D possibly corresponds to TRBD2 (5 bases). This CDR3 spans 13 amino acids. Trimming pared 2 bases from V and 5 bases from J, leaving 11 bases between. The germline gives CDR1 SQVTM, CDR2 ANQGSEA. The CDR3 DNA reads as TGCAGCGTTGAACCCCTAGCAGGAGATACGCAGTATTTT. This encodes CSVEPLAGDTQYF.

V and J are TRBV7-9 and TRBJ2-1; the match to TRBD2 covers 8 bases. The CDR3 consists of 17 residues. J was trimmed by 2 bases and V by 4 bases; bases with no gene match: 10. In germline, CDR1 is SEHNR, CDR2 FQNEAQ (reference sequence). The CDR3 spells CASSSRTGGGPYNEQFF. In nucleotides, the CDR3 is TGTGCCAGCAGCTCTAGAACTGGCGGGGGGCCCTACAATGAGCAGTTCTTC.

Notes on this clonotype: A much larger clone lies a single base off, so this may be a read error. The V call is TRBV11-3, the J call TRBJ2-7; 8 positions match TRBD1. The CDR3 has 12 residues. V dropped 5 bases and J dropped 5; count of bases not matched to a gene: 2. Germline V gene sequence: CDR1 SGHNT, CDR2 YENEEA. The CDR3 loop is CASSRQGNEQYF. CDR3 nucleotides: TGTGCCAGCAGCCGACAGGGGAACGAGCAGTACTTC. The whole variable domain, remainder taken from reference TRBV11-3 and TRBJ2-7, is EAGVVQSPRYKIIEKKQPVAFWCNPISGHNTLYWYLQNLGQGPELLIRYENEEAVDDSQLPKDRFSAERLKGVDSTLKIQPAELGDSAVYLCASSRQGNEQYFGPGTRLTVT.

The V call is TRBV3-1, the J call TRBJ1-6; no definite D call. This CDR3 spans 12 amino acids. The germline V gene has CDR1 LGHDT and CDR2 YNNKEL (reference sequence). Trimming removed 3 bases at V and 8 bases at J, with 5 bases between. This chain's CDR3 is CASSQKDSPLHF. As DNA, the CDR3 is TGTGCCAGCAGCCAGAAAGATTCACCCCTCCACTTT. Full variable domain (outside the CDR3, taken from reference TRBV3-1 and TRBJ1-6): DTAVSQTPKYLVTQMGNDKSIKCEQNLGHDTMYWYKQDSKKFLKIMFSYNNKELIINETVPNRFSPKSPDKAHLNLHINSLELGDSAVYFCASSQKDSPLHFGNGTRLTVT.

This clonotype was observed a handful of times. The chain is built from TRBV7-9 and TRBJ1-2, with D unclear. The length of the CDR3 is 14 residues. Germline V gene sequence: CDR1 SEHNR, CDR2 FQNEAQ (reference sequence). V was pared by 1 base and J by 7 bases, with 13 bases between. CDR3 in DNA: TGTGCCAGCAGCTTAGATGACATCCCCTCTGGCTACACCTTC. Its translation is CASSLDDIPSGYTF.

This chain connects TRBV5-1 to TRBJ2-5, with a weak D call TRBD2 (6 bases). The V gene lost 3 bases and the J gene lost 3 bases, with 9 bases spanning the gap. The CDR3 is 13 residues long. The germline gives CDR1 SGHRS, CDR2 YFSETQ. The CDR3 region is CASSSIAEETQYF. The CDR3 DNA sequence: TGCGCCAGCAGCTCTATAGCGGAAGAGACCCAGTACTTC.

This clonotype has just a few counts. The chain uses TRBV27 and TRBJ1-4; D not resolved. V lost 6 bases, J lost 0 bases, and 14 bases lay in between. The CDR3 runs 16 residues. The germline V gene has CDR1 MNHEY and CDR2 SMNVEV (reference sequence). CDR3 sequence reads: CASRDRETATNEKLFF. As DNA, the CDR3 is TGTGCCAGCAGGGATAGAGAAACAGCAACTAATGAAAAACTGTTTTTT.

This clonotype showed up just a few times. The CDR3 region is CASSLVSYTIYF. CDR3 bases: TGTGCCAGCAGCTTAGTGTCCTACACCATATATTTT. The genes are TRBV7-9 and TRBJ1-3, with D hard to call. The CDR3 is made up of 12 amino acids. With 1 base removed from V and 8 bases from J, the gap between germline ends came to 6 bases. CDR1 is SEHNR, CDR2 FQNEAQ, per germline (reference sequence).

This clonotype was detected ten times or more. The chain has TRBV29-1 and TRBJ2-7, with D unresolved. Germline CDR1 SQVTM, CDR2 ANQGSEA. The CDR3 is made up of 12 amino acids. V lost 8 bases, J lost 2 bases, and 13 bases lay in between. As DNA, the CDR3 is TGCAGCTGTAAGGAACCGCCCTACGAGCAGTACTTC. It codes for CSCKEPPYEQYF.

The V and J genes are TRBV4-1 and TRBJ1-5; 7 nucleotides align to TRBD1. Trimming took 3 bases from V and 2 from J; bases not matched to a gene: 7. CDR1 MGHRA and CDR2 YSYEKL come from the germline V gene. This CDR3 spans 16 amino acids. The CDR3 bases are TGCGCCAGCAGCCAGGGAGACAGGGTTGGCAATCAGCCCCAGCATTTT. Amino acid sequence: CASSQGDRVGNQPQHF.

The genes are TRBV5-1 and TRBJ2-1; possibly TRBD1 for D (6 bases). The germline V gene encodes CDR1 SGHRS and CDR2 YFSETQ. Trimming took off 2 bases at V and 4 bases at J, with 19 bases between the two ends. The CDR3 runs to 17 residues. The CDR3 coding sequence is TGCGCCAGCAGCTTAGGAACCGGGACACTTAAATACAATGAGCAGTTCTTC. Protein sequence: CASSLGTGTLKYNEQFF. Using reference TRBV5-1 and TRBJ2-1 for the parts outside the CDR3, the full variable domain is KAGVTQTPRYLIKTRGQQVTLSCSPISGHRSVSWYQQTPGQGLQFLFEYFSETQRNKGNFPGRFSGRQFSNSRSEMNVSTLELGDSALYLCASSLGTGTLKYNEQFFGPGTRLTVL.

This clonotype was found a few times. This chain links TRBV5-1 with TRBJ2-1; D is possibly TRBD2 (5 bases). This CDR3 contains 13 residues. Germline-derived CDR1 and CDR2 are SGHRS and YFSETQ. V lost 3 bases and J lost 10, with 14 bases in between. CDR3 region: CASSSQRGLEQFF. CDR3 DNA: TGCGCCAGCAGCTCCCAGCGAGGGTTAGAGCAGTTCTTC.

The rearrangement joins TRBV25-1 to TRBJ1-1, with D perhaps TRBD1 (6 bases). Germline lookup yields CDR1 MGHDK and CDR2 SYGVNS. The CDR3 totals 10 residues. Trimming shortened V by 9 bases and J by 8 bases, and 10 bases separated the two germline ends. CDR3 DNA sequence: TGTGCCAGGGGTGACAGGGAAGCTTTCTTT. It translates to CARGDREAFF.

The chain recombines TRBV2 with TRBJ1-2; 7 bases are shared with TRBD1. The CDR3 spans 17 residues. CDR1 is SNHLY, CDR2 FYNNEI, per germline. V shed 4 bases, J shed 4 bases, and the junction held 15 bases outside the gene matches. For the CDR3, the DNA is TGTGCCAGCAGTGGATCCTTCCGGGACAGCCGAATCTATGGCTACACCTTC. Protein product: CASSGSFRDSRIYGYTF.

Many counts were recorded for this clonotype. The rearrangement uses TRBV20-1 and TRBJ2-7, with 7 bases identical to TRBD2. With 1 base clipped from V and 4 bases from J, the junction kept 1 base outside the gene matches. The V gene's germline CDR1 is DFQATT and CDR2 SNEGSKA (reference sequence). The CDR3 runs to 12 residues. The chain's CDR3 is CSARVGGYEQYF. The CDR3 bases are TGCAGTGCTAGAGTGGGGGGGTACGAGCAGTACTTC.

This clonotype was picked up a small number of times. This chain uses TRBV12-3 or TRBV12-4 with TRBJ2-3; a weak D match, TRBD2 (5 bases). This CDR3 has 15 residues. Trimming took 6 bases from V and 1 from J, leaving 14 bases between them. The CDR3 region is CASSSEAVGTDTQYF. The CDR3 DNA reads as TGTGCCAGCAGCTCGGAGGCGGTTGGCACAGATACGCAGTATTTT.

The gene calls are TRBV14 and TRBJ2-7, with 8 bases matching TRBD2. The germline CDR1 and CDR2 sequences are SGHDN and FVKESK. Losses at the gene ends were 1 base for V and 6 bases for J; bases not matched to a gene: 11. This CDR3 comprises 16 residues. The CDR3 loop reads CASSQATGLVRAEQYF. CDR3 DNA sequence: TGTGCCAGCAGCCAAGCCACGGGACTAGTAAGAGCCGAGCAGTACTTC.

The genes are TRBV24-1 and TRBJ1-1; maybe TRBD1 (5 bases). Germline-derived CDR1 and CDR2 are KGHDR and SFDVKD. Trimming took 2 bases from V and 1 from J, leaving 10 bases between them. This CDR3 comprises 15 residues. CDR3 bases: TGTGCCACCAGTGATTCCCTCACAGGGAACACTGAAGCTTTCTTT. Its protein product is CATSDSLTGNTEAFF.

This chain uses TRBV18 with TRBJ2-7, with 9 positions matching TRBD2. Germline loops: CDR1 KGHSH, CDR2 LQKENI. Trimming removed 5 bases from V and 7 bases from J; junction bases left unmatched: 15. The CDR3 is 16 amino acids. In nucleotides, the CDR3 is TGTGCCAGCTCAGCACTTAGCGGGAGCCCTCTCGGGGAGCAGTACTTC. The encoded protein is CASSALSGSPLGEQYF. Full variable domain (remainder filled in from reference TRBV18 and TRBJ2-7): NAGVMQNPRHLVRRRGQEARLRCSPMKGHSHVYWYRQLPEEGLKFMVYLQKENIIDESGMPKERFSAEFPKEGPSILRIQQVVRGDSAAYFCASSALSGSPLGEQYFGPGTRLTVT.

This clonotype was seen more than once but under ten times. The V gene is TRBV3-1, the J gene TRBJ2-1; D not resolved. Trimming took off 2 bases at V and 10 bases at J, with 12 bases between the two ends. The CDR3 contains 13 residues. The germline CDR1 and CDR2 sequences are LGHDT and YNNKEL (reference sequence). CDR3 in DNA: TGTGCCAGCAGCCAATCTACTCGAGGAGAGCAGTTCTTC. It specifies CASSQSTRGEQFF.

This clonotype was counted between two and nine times. V usage is TRBV7-9 and J usage is TRBJ2-1; D gene unclear. This CDR3 is built from 16 residues. Germline lookup yields CDR1 SEHNR and CDR2 FQNEAQ (reference sequence). Trimming removed 5 bases at V and 0 bases at J, with 14 bases between. This CDR3 is CASSPRAASSYNEQFF. In DNA form, the CDR3 reads TGTGCCAGCAGCCCCCGGGCGGCGAGCTCCTACAATGAGCAGTTCTTC.

This clonotype has at least ten counts. V is TRBV20-1 and J is TRBJ2-7; weak D call: TRBD2 (6 bases). CDR1 is DFQATT and CDR2 is SNEGSKA in the germline V gene (reference sequence). The CDR3 consists of 13 residues. Trimming removed 4 bases at V and 4 bases at J, with 14 bases between. For the CDR3, the DNA is TGCAGTGCTATTCTTCCCGGGACTTACGAGCAGTACTTC. Protein sequence: CSAILPGTYEQYF.

There are a few counts of this clonotype. The chain uses TRBV6-5 and TRBJ1-5, with 7 bases identical to TRBD1. The junction had 2 bases not matched to a gene; V was cut back by 4 bases and J by 2 bases. The germline V gene encodes CDR1 MNHEY and CDR2 SVGAGI. The CDR3 sequence is 14 residues long. In nucleotides, the CDR3 is TGTGCCAGCAGTTCCCAGGGGGGCAATCAGCCCCAGCATTTT. This translates into CASSSQGGNQPQHF.

This clonotype was seen a few times. The gene calls are TRBV30 and TRBJ1-2; weak D call: TRBD1 (6 bases). The germline V and J ends were trimmed by 4 bases and 4 bases, with 13 bases remaining between them. Germline V CDR1 and CDR2: GTSNPN, SVGIG (reference sequence). This CDR3 region has 13 residues. CDR3 region: CAWTSRDTYGYTF. The CDR3 DNA is TGTGCCTGGACCTCTCGGGACACCTATGGCTACACCTTC.

This clonotype has a handful of counts. This CDR3 is CASSLTGTNEKLFF. The DNA for the CDR3 is TGTGCCAGCAGCCTGACCGGTACTAATGAAAAACTGTTTTTT. The genes are TRBV7-2 and TRBJ1-4; D unclear. V lost 5 bases to trimming and J lost 2 bases, with 9 bases between them. CDR3 size: 14 residues. The germline CDR1 and CDR2 sequences are SGHTA and FQGNSA.